This T cell receptor beta chain was recorded in a study of cytomegalovirus exposure and HLA in healthy donors. Study results and caveats: Prior analysis indicated that the majority of TCR beta V segments exhibited productivity approximately 87% or approximately 30% of the time.

The primer mix had 60 Vbeta and 13 Jbeta primers. Assay: immunoSEQ multiplex PCR; the TCRdb copy retains only in-frame clones and omits some. The sample carries some 200,000 clones, about 9% recorded once. V dropped 5 bases and J dropped 5; count of bases not matched to a gene: 4. There are 14 residues in the CDR3. In germline, CDR1 is KGHSH, CDR2 LQKENI. Donors likely had unrecorded immune exposures despite being nominally healthy when sampled. This clone was counted between two and nine times. The antigen is unknown. V is TRBV18 and J is TRBJ2-7; 12 bases match TRBD1. The source is a woman aged 30 to 39 in good health and CMV-seropositive. The specimen sequenced was PBMCs. The CDR3 region has the DNA TGTGCCAGCTCAGCCGGGACAGGGGGCGACGAGCAGTACTTC. Residues: CASSAGTGGDEQYF.